These T cell receptor beta chains were read from a single sample in a study of T cells after yellow fever vaccination. In TCRdb, the 5' RACE reads were re-called with MiXCR into one record per CDR3 protein. Altogether 300,000 or so distinct CDR3 sequences are present, around 8.1% being singletons, with the ten largest covering 17%. The sequencing used PBMCs, collected roughly 46 days after the first yellow fever vaccination. The receptors shown here come from a young man who received the YFV17D yellow fever vaccine. CDR3s include the opening cysteine and the closing phenylalanine or tryptophan. D genes are given only for firm matches. Part of the rows lack a size; the others show once, few, many or a class for expanded clones.

size: NA
J: TRBJ1-5
V: TRBV10-2
D: TRBD1
CDR3: CASSEGQAGAQPQHF
DNA: TGCGCCAGCAGTGAGGGACAGGCCGGGGCTCAGCCCCAGCATTTT

size: NA
J: TRBJ2-3
V: TRBV7-2
D: NA
CDR3: CASSLGLGLGGTDTQYF
DNA: TGTGCCAGCAGCTTAGGGTTGGGGTTGGGGGGCACAGATACGCAGTATTTT

size: NA
J: TRBJ1-5
V: TRBV12-3/TRBV12-4
D: TRBD1
CDR3: CASSMTGRDQPQHF
DNA: TGTGCCAGCAGTATGACAGGGAGGGATCAGCCCCAGCATTTT

size: NA
J: TRBJ2-1
V: TRBV3-1
D: TRBD1
CDR3: CASGQGADNEQFF
DNA: TGTGCCAGCGGGCAGGGGGCCGACAATGAGCAGTTCTTC

size: NA
J: TRBJ1-5
V: TRBV20-1
D: NA
CDR3: CSAHPDSNQPQHF
DNA: TGCAGTGCTCACCCCGATAGCAATCAGCCCCAGCATTTT

size: NA
J: TRBJ1-6
V: TRBV2
D: TRBD1
CDR3: CASSVFRAGGNDSPLHF
DNA: TGTGCCAGCAGTGTTTTCAGGGCAGGGGGTAATGATTCACCCCTCCACTTT

size: once
J: TRBJ2-3
V: TRBV25-1
D: TRBD2
CDR3: CASEGTSGTDTQYF
DNA: TGTGCCAGCGAAGGGACTAGCGGAACAGATACGCAGTATTTT

size: NA
J: TRBJ2-7
V: TRBV9
D: NA
CDR3: CASSVGNTYEQYF
DNA: TGTGCCAGCAGCGTAGGCAATACCTACGAGCAGTACTTC

size: few
J: TRBJ2-3
V: TRBV5-1
D: NA
CDR3: CASSLELALSTDTQYF
DNA: TGCGCCAGCAGCTTGGAACTAGCCCTAAGCACAGATACGCAGTATTTT

size: many
J: TRBJ1-1
V: TRBV6-2/TRBV6-3
D: TRBD1
CDR3: CASSYPRRGRTNTEAFF
DNA: TGTGCCAGCAGTTATCCCCGCAGGGGGAGGACGAACACTGAAGCTTTCTTT

size: few
J: TRBJ1-5
V: TRBV7-6
D: NA
CDR3: CASSHHGSNQPQHF
DNA: TGTGCCAGCAGCCACCACGGGAGCAATCAGCCCCAGCATTTT

size: NA
J: TRBJ2-3
V: TRBV19
D: NA
CDR3: CASSHLTENTQYF
DNA: TGTGCCAGTAGCCATCTTACGGAAAATACGCAGTATTTT

size: few
J: TRBJ2-2
V: TRBV9
D: NA
CDR3: CASTGGGGELFF
DNA: TGTGCCAGCACGGGGGGCGGAGGGGAGCTGTTTTTT

size: NA
J: TRBJ2-2
V: TRBV29-1
D: TRBD1
CDR3: CSVEDGQGNTGELFF
DNA: TGCAGCGTTGAAGATGGACAGGGCAACACCGGGGAGCTGTTTTTT

size: NA
J: TRBJ2-3
V: TRBV24-1
D: TRBD1
CDR3: CATSDRTGGADTQYF
DNA: TGTGCCACCAGTGACCGGACAGGGGGCGCGGATACGCAGTATTTT

size: few
J: TRBJ1-2
V: TRBV7-9
D: NA
CDR3: CASSLVDINYGYTF
DNA: TGTGCCAGCAGCTTAGTTGACATTAACTATGGCTACACCTTC

size: NA
J: TRBJ2-7
V: TRBV12-5
D: NA
CDR3: CASGPYRAGGYEQYF
DNA: TGTGCTAGTGGTCCATACAGGGCCGGGGGCTACGAGCAGTACTTC

size: many
J: TRBJ1-1
V: TRBV20-1
D: NA
CDR3: CSARVGGANTEAFF
DNA: TGCAGTGCTAGAGTCGGGGGCGCCAACACTGAAGCTTTCTTT

size: few
J: TRBJ1-2
V: TRBV19
D: NA
CDR3: CASSIGSEYGYTF
DNA: TGTGCCAGTAGTATCGGCAGCGAATATGGCTACACCTTC

size: NA
J: TRBJ2-1
V: TRBV4-1
D: NA
CDR3: CASSQGLRLQGNEQFF
DNA: TGCGCCAGCAGCCAAGGTTTGAGACTCCAAGGCAATGAGCAGTTCTTC

size: few
J: TRBJ1-1
V: TRBV20-1
D: TRBD1
CDR3: CRAKTGTENTEAFF
DNA: TGCAGGGCTAAAACCGGGACAGAGAACACTGAAGCTTTCTTT

size: few
J: TRBJ1-2
V: TRBV10-3
D: TRBD1
CDR3: CAISEQTGDNYGYTF
DNA: TGTGCCATCAGTGAGCAGACAGGGGATAACTATGGCTACACCTTC

size: NA
J: TRBJ1-1
V: TRBV7-2
D: NA
CDR3: CASSLGAGKATEAFF
DNA: TGTGCCAGCAGCTTGGGGGCAGGGAAAGCGACTGAAGCTTTCTTT

size: many
J: TRBJ1-5
V: TRBV5-6
D: NA
CDR3: CASSLRGEARQPQHF
DNA: TGTGCCAGCAGCTTGAGAGGGGAGGCAAGGCAGCCCCAGCATTTT

size: few
J: TRBJ1-5
V: TRBV4-2
D: NA
CDR3: CASSPAGRVGNQPQHF
DNA: TGTGCCAGCAGCCCGGCGGGCAGGGTGGGCAATCAGCCCCAGCATTTT

size: many
J: TRBJ2-1
V: TRBV9
D: NA
CDR3: CASSVDRNEQFF
DNA: TGTGCCAGCAGCGTAGATCGCAATGAGCAGTTCTTC

size: NA
J: TRBJ1-5
V: TRBV12-3/TRBV12-4
D: NA
CDR3: CASSFVGRDQPQHF
DNA: TGTGCCAGCAGTTTTGTGGGGCGCGATCAGCCCCAGCATTTT

size: NA
J: TRBJ2-1
V: TRBV29-1
D: NA
CDR3: CSVEGDFGNEQFF
DNA: TGCAGCGTTGAAGGGGACTTTGGCAATGAGCAGTTCTTC

size: NA
J: TRBJ1-1
V: TRBV6-1
D: NA
CDR3: CASKMNRATNTEAFF
DNA: TGTGCCAGCAAAATGAACAGGGCTACGAACACTGAAGCTTTCTTT

size: NA
J: TRBJ1-1
V: TRBV4-1
D: TRBD1
CDR3: CASSQSQGEEAFF
DNA: TGCGCCAGCAGCCAATCCCAGGGGGAGGAAGCTTTCTTT

size: NA
J: TRBJ2-1
V: TRBV14
D: NA
CDR3: CASSPWTDNEQFF
DNA: TGTGCCAGCAGCCCGTGGACAGACAATGAGCAGTTCTTC

size: few
J: TRBJ2-7
V: TRBV15
D: NA
CDR3: CATSRDRGTYEQYF
DNA: TGTGCCACCAGCAGAGACAGGGGTACGTACGAGCAGTACTTC

size: few
J: TRBJ1-4
V: TRBV12-3/TRBV12-4
D: NA
CDR3: CASSPSPGAREKLFF
DNA: TGTGCCAGCAGCCCTTCCCCGGGGGCTCGTGAAAAACTGTTTTTT

size: few
J: TRBJ1-6
V: TRBV7-2
D: NA
CDR3: CASTNRMGQTGSPLHF
DNA: TGTGCCAGCACCAACCGAATGGGACAAACCGGTTCACCCCTCCACTTT

size: few
J: TRBJ1-1
V: TRBV20-1
D: NA
CDR3: CSAKQGNMNTEAFF
DNA: TGCAGTGCTAAACAGGGCAACATGAACACTGAAGCTTTCTTT

size: few
J: TRBJ2-5
V: TRBV5-1
D: NA
CDR3: CASRLESTETQYF
DNA: TGCGCCAGCAGATTGGAATCGACAGAGACCCAGTACTTC

size: many
J: TRBJ2-2
V: TRBV7-9
D: NA
CDR3: CASSFPQGKSGELFF
DNA: TGTGCCAGCAGCTTCCCCCAGGGGAAGTCCGGGGAGCTGTTTTTT

size: few
J: TRBJ1-1
V: TRBV7-4
D: NA
CDR3: CASSLAGTQTEAFF
DNA: TGTGCCAGCAGCTTAGCCGGGACACAAACTGAAGCTTTCTTT

size: many
J: TRBJ2-5
V: TRBV4-3
D: TRBD2
CDR3: CASSQAAGGEETQYF
DNA: TGCGCCAGCAGCCAAGCTGCGGGGGGGGAAGAGACCCAGTACTTC

size: NA
J: TRBJ2-6
V: TRBV6-1
D: TRBD2
CDR3: CASGRGTGANVLTF
DNA: TGTGCCAGCGGGCGGGGGACTGGGGCCAACGTCCTGACTTTC

size: many
J: TRBJ2-1
V: TRBV4-1
D: TRBD2
CDR3: CASSHGTSGGIYNEQFF
DNA: TGCGCCAGCAGCCACGGGACTAGCGGGGGAATCTACAATGAGCAGTTCTTC

size: NA
J: TRBJ1-2
V: TRBV7-2
D: NA
CDR3: CASSSQISNYGYTF
DNA: TGTGCCAGCAGTTCGCAGATTTCTAACTATGGCTACACCTTC

size: NA
J: TRBJ2-2
V: TRBV5-1
D: NA
CDR3: CASSRRGWTGDTGELFF
DNA: TGCGCCAGCAGCAGGAGGGGCTGGACAGGAGACACCGGGGAGCTGTTTTTT

size: NA
J: TRBJ2-2
V: TRBV15
D: NA
CDR3: CATSGRTGELFF
DNA: TGTGCCACCAGCGGCCGAACCGGGGAGCTGTTTTTT

size: NA
J: TRBJ2-1
V: TRBV11-2
D: NA
CDR3: CASSLLRTVYNEQFF
DNA: TGTGCCAGCAGCTTACTCCGTACGGTGTACAATGAGCAGTTCTTC

size: once
J: TRBJ1-2
V: TRBV2
D: NA
CDR3: CASRRGRYTF
DNA: TGTGCCAGCCGAAGAGGCCGATACACCTTC

size: many
J: TRBJ1-5
V: TRBV5-5
D: NA
CDR3: CASRPGVGNQPQHF
DNA: TGTGCCAGCAGGCCAGGAGTGGGCAATCAGCCCCAGCATTTT